The 14 T cell receptor beta chains below all came from one sample that was sequenced in a study of T cells in Graves' hyperthyroidism and ophthalmopathy. RNA transcripts yielded amplified TCR beta CDR3 regions. Primed by the HTBI set, a first-round RT-PCR was run on the TCR CDR3. TCRdb processed the multiplex PCR reads anew with MiXCR; each CDR3 protein has one entry. The sample lists about 600,000 distinct CDR3 sequences, more than 12% occurring once. The specimen sequenced was blood. The receptor set was obtained from a woman in her forties or fifties with Graves' ophthalmopathy.

This chain uses TRBV29-1 with TRBJ1-1; the D gene is possibly TRBD1 (5 bases). Per germline, CDR1 SQVTM and CDR2 ANQGSEA. Trimming pared 7 bases from V and 1 base from J, leaving 10 bases between. The CDR3 sequence is 12 residues long. This CDR3 is CSAGTSNTEAFF. CDR3 coding DNA: TGCAGCGCAGGGACCTCGAACACTGAAGCTTTCTTT.

The chain employs TRBV12-3 or TRBV12-4 and TRBJ2-5; 9 bases fit TRBD1. Trimming removed 3 bases from V and 5 bases from J; junction bases left unmatched: 7. The CDR3 runs 15 residues. The CDR3 DNA follows: TGTGCCAGCAGTTTTCACGGGACAGGGCTTGAGACCCAGTACTTC. It yields the protein CASSFHGTGLETQYF.

This clonotype came up a few times. This may be a read error: a much more frequent sequence differs by one nucleotide. V is TRBV11-2 and J is TRBJ2-3; D remains ambiguous. Germline V gives CDR1 SGHAT, CDR2 FQNNGV. The V and J ends lost 3 bases and 2 bases respectively, with 9 bases between them. The CDR3 covers 14 residues. The CDR3: CASSFLPDTDTQYF. CDR3 DNA: TGTGCCAGCAGCTTCCTTCCGGACACAGATACGCAGTATTTT. Full variable domain (outside the CDR3, taken from reference TRBV11-2 and TRBJ2-3): EAGVAQSPRYKIIEKRQSVAFWCNPISGHATLYWYQQILGQGPKLLIQFQNNGVVDDSQLPKDRFSAERLKGVDSTLKIQPAKLEDSAVYLCASSFLPDTDTQYFGPGTRLTVL.

On this clonotype itself: A much larger clone differs by one base, so this may be a read error. The chain employs TRBV2 and TRBJ2-2; the match to TRBD1 covers 8 bases. The CDR3 runs to 16 residues. Germline-derived CDR1 and CDR2 are SNHLY and FYNNEI. The CDR3 loop is CASSVARTGNTGELVF. For the CDR3, the DNA is TGTGCCAGCAGTGTCGCGAGGACAGGGAACACCGGGGAGCTGGTTTTT.

The chain combines TRBV5-4 with TRBJ2-7; 10 bases are a match to TRBD2. CDR3 length: 15 amino acids. V dropped 3 bases and J dropped 2; count of bases not matched to a gene: 5. The germline CDR1 and CDR2 sequences are SGHNT and YYREEE (reference sequence). CDR3 DNA sequence: TGTGCCAGCAGCTCGTGGACTAGCGGAGCCTACGAGCAGTACTTC. This codes for CASSSWTSGAYEQYF.

This clonotype was seen ten or more times. The gene calls are TRBV5-1 and TRBJ2-3, with 10 bases fitting TRBD2. Unmatched junction bases numbered 10, after V lost 5 bases and J lost 4 bases. CDR1 SGHRS and CDR2 YFSETQ come from the germline V gene. The CDR3 is 16 residues long. The CDR3 coding sequence is TGCGCCAGCAGACCCTTTAGCGGGAGGATCGCAGATACGCAGTATTTT. It specifies CASRPFSGRIADTQYF.

This clonotype was counted ten times or more. V is TRBV7-8 and J is TRBJ2-1; 9 bases match TRBD2. The CDR3 consists of 16 residues. The trim removed 1 base at V and 6 bases at J, leaving 7 bases unmatched. Germline V CDR1 and CDR2: SGHVS, FQNEAQ. This CDR3 reads CASSLEVAGGSNEQFF. CDR3 DNA: TGTGCCAGCAGCTTAGAAGTTGCGGGAGGGTCCAATGAGCAGTTCTTC.

This clonotype was recorded at least ten times. CDR3 sequence: CAWSPPYQETQYF. The DNA of the CDR3 is TGTGCCTGGAGTCCTCCATATCAAGAGACCCAGTACTTC. This rearrangement joins TRBV30 to TRBJ2-5, with D unclear. V was trimmed by 2 bases and J by 2 bases, leaving 9 bases between them. The CDR3 is 13 residues long. Looked up from germline, CDR1 is GTSNPN and CDR2 is SVGIG (reference sequence).

This clonotype has only a few counts. At one end the junction does not follow the germline gene, possibly because of a read error. The chain employs TRBV5-6 and TRBJ2-3; D gene unclear. The CDR3 extends over 14 amino acids. Per the germline V gene, CDR1 is SGHDT and CDR2 is YYEEEE. CDR3 protein: CASNLMGPGPEQYF. The CDR3 coding sequence is TGTGCCAGCAACTTGATGGGCCCAGGTCCGGAGCAGTATTTT.

The chain has TRBV11-1 and TRBJ1-2; D possibly corresponds to TRBD1 (6 bases). V shed 3 bases and J shed 4 bases, with 12 bases lying between them. The CDR3 runs to 14 residues. The germline V gene has CDR1 SGHAT and CDR2 FQDESV (reference sequence). This chain's CDR3 is CASSFFGGSYGYTF. The CDR3 DNA is TGTGCCAGCAGCTTTTTTGGGGGCAGCTATGGCTACACCTTC.

This clonotype was counted ten times or more. The genes are TRBV2 and TRBJ2-7; 8 bases are shared with TRBD2. The CDR3 is 14 residues long. Germline loops: CDR1 SNHLY, CDR2 FYNNEI. J was trimmed by 2 bases and V by 11 bases; bases with no gene match: 11. CDR3 sequence (DNA): TGTGCCGGGACGACTAGCGACTCCACCTACGAGCAGTACTTC. Protein product: CAGTTSDSTYEQYF. The entire variable domain, with the rest obtained from reference TRBV2 and TRBJ2-7, is as follows: EPEVTQTPSHQVTQMGQEVILRCVPISNHLYFYWYRQILGQKVEFLVSFYNNEISEKSEIFDDQFSVERPDGSNFTLKIRSTKLEDSAMYFCAGTTSDSTYEQYFGPGTRLTVT.

The chain combines TRBV9 with TRBJ1-4, with 9 bases identical to TRBD1. This CDR3 spans 17 amino acids. CDR1 and CDR2 (germline): SGDLS, YYNGEE. The junction had 10 bases not matched to a gene; V was cut back by 4 bases and J by 3 bases. The CDR3 coding sequence is TGTGCCAGCAGCACTTGGGGACAGGGCCAATCTAATGAAAAACTGTTTTTT. It specifies CASSTWGQGQSNEKLFF.

The chain is built from TRBV20-1 and TRBJ2-4; 12 nucleotides agree with TRBD1. V lost 0 bases to trimming and J lost 5 bases; unmatched junction nucleotides: 14. The CDR3 has 19 residues. Germline V gene sequence: CDR1 DFQATT, CDR2 SNEGSKA (reference sequence). CDR3 coding DNA: TGCAGTGCTAGAGATCTGGGACAGGGGGCGAGTTTCGCCGAAAACATTCAGTACTTC. Translated: CSARDLGQGASFAENIQYF.

This clonotype was recorded at least ten times. The gene calls are TRBV7-8 and TRBJ2-1; D possibly uses TRBD1 or TRBD2 (5 bases each). The V gene lost 1 base and the J gene lost 0 bases, with 13 bases spanning the gap. Germline V gives CDR1 SGHVS, CDR2 FQNEAQ. This CDR3 has 17 residues. The CDR3 nucleotides read TGTGCCAGCAGCTTAGAACCGGGACCACGCTCCTACAATGAGCAGTTCTTC. The encoded protein is CASSLEPGPRSYNEQFF.